This T cell receptor (beta chain) comes out of a study of blood T cell repertoires in COVID-19 (TCRdb year 2020). For context, the study as a whole: Samples from collaborators originated in the United States, Italy and Spain and spanned both the acute and convalescent phases of COVID-19. The prospective study material was composed of cDNA or gDNA derived from T cells, B-cell-depleted T cells, or PBMCs. Subjects who had been exposed to COVID-19, were actively infected with it, or had recovered from it provided the deeply sampled blood TCRbeta repertoires that made up the dataset. Sample metadata almost always included a de-identified subject ID, COVID-19 status, age in years and sex. Where HLA class I and class II types were available, the types were taken from metadata supplied by the sample provider, not from assay-based typing. The repertoires were released in a freely available public database meant as a resource for research on the immune response to SARS-CoV-2. The samples were drawn from two sources: the first 160 participants of the ongoing ImmuneRACE study, and 1,254 subjects contributed by 6 global collaborators. Beyond this particular receptor, the publication reports: Clinical and demographic metadata were provided uncurated, with the amount varying by source and participant.

In the prospective study, participants were about 18 to 95 years old, resided in about two dozen geographic areas of the United States, and were enrolled through a virtual design. In the prospective study, participants were assigned to cohorts based on the clinical history participants reported in a screening survey and a study questionnaire. Recovered participants in ImmuneRACE Cohort 3 were defined as having two consecutive negative NP/OP PCR tests, clearance from a healthcare professional, or resolution of symptoms. In the prospective study, mobile phlebotomists collected whole blood, serum and a nasopharyngeal or oropharyngeal swab from each participant. Prospective study participants could optionally give additional blood draws and questionnaires over an approximately 2-month period. Before DNA extraction, blood samples from the prospective study were shipped at room temperature or frozen.

The germline V and J ends show losses of 3 bases and 3 bases respectively, and no gene match explains 7 bases of the junction. According to the germline V gene (reference sequence), CDR1 reads MNHEY and CDR2 reads SMNVEV. The CDR3 contains 15 residues, cysteine and phenylalanine counted. Of the read, only the CDR3 DNA is kept; its 45 bases are in frame from base 1. The immunoSEQ Assay, a bias-controlled multiplex PCR, was used to amplify TCRbeta CDR3 regions from genomic DNA. The original pipeline was this. Nucleated cell counts per sample were estimated from amplification of reference gene primers within the assay. To quantify the absolute abundance of each unique TCRbeta CDR3 rearrangement, sequence reads were collapsed and filtered. For each sample, productive Simpson clonality was calculated as the square root of Simpson's diversity index across productive rearrangements. The source is immuneACCESS, and TCRdb retained only in-frame sequences with V and J called. Part of the clones is not carried over; for the studies checked, unresolved V genes explain less than half of this, and the remainder is unexplained. The V and J calls and clone size were taken over from that table, and D and trimming were inferred from the DNA. This sample is represented by approximately 290,000 clones; around 85% of them were singletons. The ten largest account for 3.5% to 5.5% of the sample.

This clone appeared a few times. Its specific antigen is unknown. No base qualities exist here, and no much larger clone lies one base off it. The V and J segments used are TRBV27 and TRBJ1-1; TRBD1 aligns with 7 central bases. Source material: PBMCs or T cells enriched from blood (not recorded which). The origin of this receptor is a woman under 40 who had recovered from COVID-19. The CDR3 region: CASSFGYTGDTEAFF. In nucleotide form, the sequence is TGTGCCAGCAGTTTCGGTTATACAGGGGACACTGAAGCTTTCTTT.